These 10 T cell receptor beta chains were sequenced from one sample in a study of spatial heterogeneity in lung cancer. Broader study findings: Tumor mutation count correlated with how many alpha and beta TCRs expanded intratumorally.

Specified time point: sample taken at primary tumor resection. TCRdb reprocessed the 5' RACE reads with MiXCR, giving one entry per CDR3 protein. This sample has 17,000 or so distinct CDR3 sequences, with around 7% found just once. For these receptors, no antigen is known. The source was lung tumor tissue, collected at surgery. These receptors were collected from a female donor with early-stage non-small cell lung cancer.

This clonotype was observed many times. The CDR3: CSAETSGGYEQYF. In DNA, the CDR3 is TGCAGTGCAGAAACTAGCGGGGGCTACGAGCAGTACTTC. The J gene is TRBJ2-7, the V gene TRBV20-1, with 11 nucleotides matching TRBD2. The V gene end was trimmed by 6 bases and the J gene end by 3 bases; junction bases not matched to a gene: 4. Germline V gene lookup returns CDR1 DFQATT and CDR2 SNEGSKA (reference sequence). The CDR3 contains 13 residues.

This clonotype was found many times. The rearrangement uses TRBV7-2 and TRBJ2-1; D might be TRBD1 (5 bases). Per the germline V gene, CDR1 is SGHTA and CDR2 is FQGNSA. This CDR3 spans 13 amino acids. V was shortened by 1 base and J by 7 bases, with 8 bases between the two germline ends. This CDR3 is CASSLGQFNEQFF. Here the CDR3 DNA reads TGTGCCAGCAGCTTAGGACAGTTTAATGAGCAGTTCTTC. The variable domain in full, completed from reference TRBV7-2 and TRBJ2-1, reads GAGVSQSPSNKVTEKGKDVELRCDPISGHTALYWYRQSLGQGLEFLIYFQGNSAPDKSGLPSDRFSAERTGGSVSTLTIQRTQQEDSAVYLCASSLGQFNEQFFGPGTRLTVL.

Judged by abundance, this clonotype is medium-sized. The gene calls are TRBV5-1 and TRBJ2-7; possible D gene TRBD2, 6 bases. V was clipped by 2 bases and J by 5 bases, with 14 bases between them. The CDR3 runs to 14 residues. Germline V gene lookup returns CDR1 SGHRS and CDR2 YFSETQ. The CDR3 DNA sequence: TGCGCCAGCAGCTTTTCAGGGAGGAGCCACGAGCAGTACTTC. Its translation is CASSFSGRSHEQYF. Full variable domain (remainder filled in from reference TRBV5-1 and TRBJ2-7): KAGVTQTPRYLIKTRGQQVTLSCSPISGHRSVSWYQQTPGQGLQFLFEYFSETQRNKGNFPGRFSGRQFSNSRSEMNVSTLELGDSALYLCASSFSGRSHEQYFGPGTRLTVT.

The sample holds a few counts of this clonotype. The CDR3 region has the DNA TGTGCCAGCCTACGGGACAGGGGCCACGAGCAGTACTTC. Its protein product is CASLRDRGHEQYF. The chain combines TRBV12-3 or TRBV12-4 with TRBJ2-7; 10 bases line up with TRBD1. The junction had 6 bases not matched to a gene; V was cut back by 8 bases and J by 5 bases. CDR3 size: 13 residues.

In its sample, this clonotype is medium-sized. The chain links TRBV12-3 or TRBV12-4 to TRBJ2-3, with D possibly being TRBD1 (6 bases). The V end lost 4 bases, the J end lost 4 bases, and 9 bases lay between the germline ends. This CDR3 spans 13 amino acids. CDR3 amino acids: CASSSGHPDTQYF. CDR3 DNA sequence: TGTGCCAGCAGTTCGGGACACCCAGATACGCAGTATTTT.

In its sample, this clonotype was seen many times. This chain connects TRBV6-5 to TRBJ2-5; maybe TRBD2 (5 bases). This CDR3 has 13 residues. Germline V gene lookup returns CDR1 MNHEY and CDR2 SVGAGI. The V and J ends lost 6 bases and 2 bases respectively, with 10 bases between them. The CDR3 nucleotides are TGTGCCAGCAGCCTACTAGAGCAAGAGACCCAGTACTTC. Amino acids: CASSLLEQETQYF.

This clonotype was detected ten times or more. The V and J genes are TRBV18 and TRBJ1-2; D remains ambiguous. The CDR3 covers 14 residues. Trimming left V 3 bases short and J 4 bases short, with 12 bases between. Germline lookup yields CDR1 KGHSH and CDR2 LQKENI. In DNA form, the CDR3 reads TGTGCCAGCTCACCCCTTGAGGCGTCCTATGGCTACACCTTC. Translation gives CASSPLEASYGYTF.

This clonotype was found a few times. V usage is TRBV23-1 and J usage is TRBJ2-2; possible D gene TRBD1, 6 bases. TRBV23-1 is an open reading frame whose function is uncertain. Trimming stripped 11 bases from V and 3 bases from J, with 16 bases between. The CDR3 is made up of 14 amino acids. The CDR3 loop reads CAAAGQPDTGELFF. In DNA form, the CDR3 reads TGCGCCGCCGCCGGACAGCCCGACACCGGGGAGCTGTTTTTT.

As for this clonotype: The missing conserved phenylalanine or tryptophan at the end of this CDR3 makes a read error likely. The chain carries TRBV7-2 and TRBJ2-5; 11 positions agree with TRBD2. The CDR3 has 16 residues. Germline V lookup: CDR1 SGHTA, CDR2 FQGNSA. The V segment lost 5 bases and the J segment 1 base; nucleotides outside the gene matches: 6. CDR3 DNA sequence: TGTGCCAGCAGCCTATCCACTAGCGGGGGCCAAGAGACCCAGTACTCC. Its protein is CASSLSTSGGQETQYS.

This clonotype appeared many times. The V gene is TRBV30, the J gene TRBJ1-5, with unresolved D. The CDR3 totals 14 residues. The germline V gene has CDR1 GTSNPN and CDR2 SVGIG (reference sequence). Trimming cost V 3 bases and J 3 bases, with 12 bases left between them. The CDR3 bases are TGTGCCTGGAGGGAGGGAAGAAACAATCAGCCCCAGCATTTT. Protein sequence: CAWREGRNNQPQHF.